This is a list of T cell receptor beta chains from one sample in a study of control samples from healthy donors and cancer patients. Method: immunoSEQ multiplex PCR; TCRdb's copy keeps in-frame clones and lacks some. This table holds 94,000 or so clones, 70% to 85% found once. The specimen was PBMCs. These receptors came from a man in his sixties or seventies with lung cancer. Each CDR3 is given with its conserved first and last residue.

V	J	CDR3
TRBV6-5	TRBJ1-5	CASSSDRRSNQPQHF
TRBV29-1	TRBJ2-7	CSAIGRDYYEQYF
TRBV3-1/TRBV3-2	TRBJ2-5	CASSPPRGFSGGETQYF
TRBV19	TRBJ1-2	CASTGQGSGGYTF
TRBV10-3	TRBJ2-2	CATGTGDTGELFF
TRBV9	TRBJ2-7	CASSPGQEYEQYF
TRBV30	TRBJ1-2	CAWSVPPTNYGYTF
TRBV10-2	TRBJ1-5	CASSSGQGGQPQHF
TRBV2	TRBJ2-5	CASSEALGGETQYF
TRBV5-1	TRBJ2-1	CASSWTSGGPYNEQFF
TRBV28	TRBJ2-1	CASSLRDRTYNEQFF
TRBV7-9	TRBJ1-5	CASSLDASNQPQHF
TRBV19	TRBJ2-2	CASSISGNVGELFF
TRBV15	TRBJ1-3	CATSRGPSGQAGNTIYF
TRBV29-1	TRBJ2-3	CSVRTALSTDTQYF
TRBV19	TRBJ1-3	CASSDTGDSGNTIYF
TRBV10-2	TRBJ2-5	CASSGSLSGGGPFSVNF
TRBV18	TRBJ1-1	CASSTQEMNTEAFF
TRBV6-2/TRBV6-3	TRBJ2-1	CASSLLAGEIYNEQFF
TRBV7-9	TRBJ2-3	CASSPIAGGRTDTQYF
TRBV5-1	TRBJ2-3	CASSPNTDTQYF
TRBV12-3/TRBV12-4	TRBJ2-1	CASSFGSEQFF
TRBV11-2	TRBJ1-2	CASSLVWGGGGYTF
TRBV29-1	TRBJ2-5	CSVDILGQETQYF
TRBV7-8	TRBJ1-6	CASSPRVDQNNSPLHF
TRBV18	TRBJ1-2	CASSPRSHSKEGYTF
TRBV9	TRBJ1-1	CASGAVNTEAFF
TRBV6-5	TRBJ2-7	CASSYTGLAGGSEQYF
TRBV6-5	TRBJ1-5	CASSGAWSQPQHF
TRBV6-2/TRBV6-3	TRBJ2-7	CASSPPRQTGVYEQYF
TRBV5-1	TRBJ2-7	CASSGTSGGYSSYEQYF
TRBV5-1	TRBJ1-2	CASSLGQGDYGYTF
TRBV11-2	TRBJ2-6	CASSRPLGGGGSGANVLTF
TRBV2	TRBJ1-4	CASTRDRTSEKLFF
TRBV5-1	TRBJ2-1	CASSLGQGPYNEQFF
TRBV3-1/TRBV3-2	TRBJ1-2	CASSQEGGTYGYTF
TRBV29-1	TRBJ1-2	CSVEQVPLNGYTF
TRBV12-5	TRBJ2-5	CASGFGTSGLETQYF
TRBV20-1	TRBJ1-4	CSASSFVEKLFF
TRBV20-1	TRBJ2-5	CSARPQETQYF
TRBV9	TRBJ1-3	CASSVARQGTGNTIYF
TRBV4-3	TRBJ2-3	CASSQEGGADTQYF
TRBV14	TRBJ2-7	CASSQVDRGNEQYF
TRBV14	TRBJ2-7	CASSHGDYTYEQYF
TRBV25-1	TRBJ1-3	CASSEWVSGNTIYF
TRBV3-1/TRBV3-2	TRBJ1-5	CASSQAAGNQPQHF
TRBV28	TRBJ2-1	CASSHGGGPLQEQFF
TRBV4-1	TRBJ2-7	CASSQVSFYEQYF
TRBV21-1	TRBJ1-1	CASSDWTGGDTEAFF
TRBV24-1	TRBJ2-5	CATSDLGVETQYF
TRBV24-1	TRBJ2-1	CATSDSGTGEQFF
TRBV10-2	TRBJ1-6	CASIGLLNSPLHF
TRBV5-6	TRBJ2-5	CASNPTLFAQETQYF
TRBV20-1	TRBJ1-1	CSASGDTNTEAFF
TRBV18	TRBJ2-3	CASSPVTGGSTDTQYF
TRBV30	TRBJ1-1	CAWSLWTGANTEAFF
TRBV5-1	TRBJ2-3	CASSHQDTQYF